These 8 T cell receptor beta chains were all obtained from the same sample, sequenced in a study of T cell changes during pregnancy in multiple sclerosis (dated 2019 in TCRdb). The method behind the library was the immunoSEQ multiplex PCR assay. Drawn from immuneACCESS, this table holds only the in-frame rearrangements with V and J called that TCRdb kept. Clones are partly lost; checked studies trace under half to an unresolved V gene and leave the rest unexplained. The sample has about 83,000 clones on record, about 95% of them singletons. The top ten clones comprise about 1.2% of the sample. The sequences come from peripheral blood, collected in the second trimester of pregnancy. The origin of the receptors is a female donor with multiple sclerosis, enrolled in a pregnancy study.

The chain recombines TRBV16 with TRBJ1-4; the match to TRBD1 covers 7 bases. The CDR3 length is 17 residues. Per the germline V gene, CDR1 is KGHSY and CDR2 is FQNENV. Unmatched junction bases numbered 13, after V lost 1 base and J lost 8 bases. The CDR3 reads CASSQLGSRTGREKLFF. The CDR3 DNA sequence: TGTGCCAGCAGCCAATTGGGGTCGCGGACAGGTAGAGAAAAACTGTTTTTT. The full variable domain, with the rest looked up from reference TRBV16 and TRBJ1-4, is GEEVAQTPKHLVRGEGQKAKLYCAPIKGHSYVFWYQQVLKNEFKFLISFQNENVFDETGMPKERFSAKCLPNSPCSLEIQATKLEDSAVYFCASSQLGSRTGREKLFFGSGTQLSVL.

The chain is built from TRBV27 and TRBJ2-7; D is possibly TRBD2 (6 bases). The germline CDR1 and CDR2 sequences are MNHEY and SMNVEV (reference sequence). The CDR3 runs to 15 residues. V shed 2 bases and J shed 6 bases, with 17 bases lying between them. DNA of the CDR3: TGTGCCAGCAGTTTACTCGGAGGGCCGGGTCGCGAGCAGTACTTC. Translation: CASSLLGGPGREQYF.

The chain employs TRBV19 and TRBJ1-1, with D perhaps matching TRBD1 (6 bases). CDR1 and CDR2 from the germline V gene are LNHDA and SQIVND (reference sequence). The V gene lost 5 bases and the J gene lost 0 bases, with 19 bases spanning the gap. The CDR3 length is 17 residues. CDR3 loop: CASSATPQGWMNTEAFF. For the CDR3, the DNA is TGTGCCAGTAGTGCCACCCCTCAGGGGTGGATGAACACTGAAGCTTTCTTT.

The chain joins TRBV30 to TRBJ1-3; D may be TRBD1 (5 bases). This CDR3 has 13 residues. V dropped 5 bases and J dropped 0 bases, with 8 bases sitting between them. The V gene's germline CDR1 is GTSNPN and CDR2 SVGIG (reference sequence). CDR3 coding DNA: TGTGCCTGGCAGCAGGGCTCTGGAAACACCATATATTTT. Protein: CAWQQGSGNTIYF. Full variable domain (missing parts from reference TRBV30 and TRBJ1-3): SQTIHQWPATLVQPVGSPLSLECTVEGTSNPNLYWYRQAAGRGLQLLFYSVGIGQISSEVPQNLSASRPQDRQFILSSKKLLLSDSGFYLCAWQQGSGNTIYFGEGSWLTVV.

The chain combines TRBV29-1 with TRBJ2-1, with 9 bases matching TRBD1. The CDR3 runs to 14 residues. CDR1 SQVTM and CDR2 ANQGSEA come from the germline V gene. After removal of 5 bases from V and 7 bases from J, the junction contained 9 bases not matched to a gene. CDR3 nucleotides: TGCAGCGTTCGACAGGGGGGTTCCCAAAATGAGCAGTTCTTC. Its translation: CSVRQGGSQNEQFF.

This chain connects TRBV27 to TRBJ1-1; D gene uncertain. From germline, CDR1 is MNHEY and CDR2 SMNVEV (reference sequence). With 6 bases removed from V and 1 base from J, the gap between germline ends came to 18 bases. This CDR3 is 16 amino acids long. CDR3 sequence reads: CASRLYSPPGNTEAFF. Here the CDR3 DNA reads TGTGCCAGCAGACTCTACTCGCCGCCGGGGAACACTGAAGCTTTCTTT.

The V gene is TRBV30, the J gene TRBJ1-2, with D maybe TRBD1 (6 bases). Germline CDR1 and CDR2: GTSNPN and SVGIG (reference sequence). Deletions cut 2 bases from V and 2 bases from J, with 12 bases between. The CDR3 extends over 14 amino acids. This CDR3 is CAWSKWGQNYGYTF. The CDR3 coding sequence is TGTGCCTGGAGTAAGTGGGGACAAAACTATGGCTACACCTTC.

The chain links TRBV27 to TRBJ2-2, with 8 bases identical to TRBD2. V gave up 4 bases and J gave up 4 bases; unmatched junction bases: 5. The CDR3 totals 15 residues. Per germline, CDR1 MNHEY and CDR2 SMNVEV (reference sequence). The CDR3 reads CASSSGLVVTGELFF. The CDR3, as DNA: TGTGCCAGCAGTTCGGGACTAGTCGTCACCGGGGAGCTGTTTTTT.